This TCR beta chain appears in the sequencing data of a study of blood T cell repertoires in COVID-19. Germline assignment: CDR1 MGHDK and CDR2 SYGVNS. V lost 2 bases, J lost 7 bases, and 15 bases lay in between. The CDR3 contains 15 residues. As processed by the authors: Cell counts per sample came from amplifying reference gene primers. Data came from immunoSEQ multiplex PCR; TCRdb stores just in-frame clones and leaves some out. D and trimming come from the DNA, and the V and J calls and clone size come from that table. Here the sample spans about 45,000 clones, around 79% being singletons. Source material: peripheral blood. This receptor was obtained from a human donor in a cohort sampled during active COVID-19. This chain joins TRBV25-1 and TRBJ2-1, with D unresolved. The CDR3, as DNA: TGTGCCAGCAGTGAAATGGTAGCTACTACAAATGAGCAGTTCTTC. This gives the protein CASSEMVATTNEQFF.